These T cell receptor beta chains were read from a single sample in a study of CD8 T cells in ankylosing spondylitis. A single record per CDR3 protein comes from TCRdb applying MiXCR to the 5' RACE reads. The top ten hold roughly 3.2% of the sample, which has roughly 490,000 distinct CDR3 sequences, approximately 5.3% seen once. Input material: blood, either unsorted or a sorted T cell fraction (not recorded which). The receptors derive from a male donor with ankylosing spondylitis. The CDR3 runs from the conserved cysteine through the conserved F or W. D genes are given only for firm matches. Clone size, where shown, is once, few, many, or a class for clones that have expanded.

V	J	D	size	length	DNA	CDR3
TRBV10-3	TRBJ2-3	.	many	15	TGTGCCATCAGTCCACATGCCTCTCGCACAGATACGCAGTATTTT	CAISPHASRTDTQYF
TRBV6-1	TRBJ2-7	.	many	13	TGTGCCAGCAGTGTGGCAGGCTCCTACGAGCAGTACTTC	CASSVAGSYEQYF
TRBV20-1	TRBJ1-2	.	many	11	TGCAGTGCTAGACTTGGAGGCGGCTACACCTTC	CSARLGGGYTF
TRBV6-5	TRBJ2-2	TRBD2	few	19	TGTGCCAGCAGTTACTCGGGGACTAGCGGGAGCCGGAACACCGGGGAGCTGTTTTTT	CASSYSGTSGSRNTGELFF
TRBV6-2/TRBV6-3	TRBJ1-2	.	many	15	TGTGCCAGCTTTTCTACCATCCAGGGGAAGAGTGGCTACACCTTC	CASFSTIQGKSGYTF
TRBV6-1	TRBJ2-1	TRBD2	few	15	TGTGCCAGCAGTGCGGCTAGCGGGGATTACAATGAGCAGTTCTTC	CASSAASGDYNEQFF
TRBV4-2	TRBJ2-3	TRBD2	many	17	TGTGCCAGCAGCCAAGGAATAGCGGGGGAGGCCACAGATACGCAGTATTTT	CASSQGIAGEATDTQYF
TRBV5-1	TRBJ2-1	TRBD1	few	16	TGCGCCAGCAGCTCGCAGGGGGCGAGCGCCTACAATGAGCAGTTCTTC	CASSSQGASAYNEQFF
TRBV5-1	TRBJ1-1	.	many	14	TGCGCCAGCAGCATCCACCATCAGAACACTGAAGCTTTCTTT	CASSIHHQNTEAFF
TRBV20-1	TRBJ2-1	.	many	15	TGCAGTGCTAGAGCACGGACAGAAAAATACAATGAGCAGTTCTTC	CSARARTEKYNEQFF
TRBV27	TRBJ2-3	TRBD1	many	15	TGTGCCAGCAGTTCCGGGACAGGGGAGGCAGATACGCAGTATTTT	CASSSGTGEADTQYF
TRBV12-3/TRBV12-4	TRBJ1-2	.	many	11	TGTGCCAGTCAGGTGGGCTATGGCTACACCTTC	CASQVGYGYTF
TRBV5-1	TRBJ1-1	TRBD1	many	15	TGCGCCAGCAGCTTACAGACAGGGTGGAACACTGAAGCTTTCTTT	CASSLQTGWNTEAFF
TRBV28	TRBJ2-7	.	many	14	TGTGCCAGCAGTTCACCGGGAGCCCCCTACGAGCAGTACTTC	CASSSPGAPYEQYF
TRBV6-1	TRBJ2-6	.	.	16	TGTGCCAGCGTGAGACAGGTTCTATCTGGGGGCAACGTCCTGACTTTC	CASVRQVLSGGNVLTF
TRBV28	TRBJ1-2	TRBD1	many	16	TGTGCCAGCAGTTTACCCGGGACAGGCTCCCCTCATGGCTACACCTTC	CASSLPGTGSPHGYTF
TRBV29-1	TRBJ2-5	.	many	11	TGCAGCGTTGCCAGGGATAGACCCATGTACTTC	CSVARDRPMYF
TRBV20-1	TRBJ2-2	.	many	14	TGCAGTGCAGTCGGACAGGGAGGGACCGGGGAGCTGTTTTTT	CSAVGQGGTGELFF
TRBV4-3	TRBJ1-1	TRBD1	.	15	TGCGCCAGCAGCCGAGGAAGGACAGGGAGGGCTGAAGCTTTCTTT	CASSRGRTGRAEAFF
TRBV2	TRBJ2-7	TRBD1	many	12	TGTGCCAGCAGTTTCACAGGGGTTGAGCAGTACTTC	CASSFTGVEQYF
TRBV5-1	TRBJ1-5	.	many	16	TGCGCCAGCAGCTTGGGGCTGGGGGCGCGGGATCAGCCCCAGCATTTT	CASSLGLGARDQPQHF
TRBV5-1	TRBJ1-6	.	few	15	TGCGCCAGCAGCTTGGGAGGGGCGGGGAATTCACCCCTCCACTTT	CASSLGGAGNSPLHF
TRBV4-3	TRBJ1-6	.	many	17	TGCGCCAGCAGCCGAAGCGGAGACAGGTTTGAAAATTCACCCCTCCACTTT	CASSRSGDRFENSPLHF
TRBV18	TRBJ2-1	TRBD1	few	15	TGTGCCAGCTCACCACAGGGGACAGGGCCGAATGAGCAGTTCTTC	CASSPQGTGPNEQFF
TRBV11-1	TRBJ1-1	TRBD1	many	15	TGTGCCAGCAGCCGCCGGACAGGGATGAACACTGAAGCTTTCTTT	CASSRRTGMNTEAFF
TRBV9	TRBJ2-5	TRBD1	many	15	TGTGCCAGCAGCGTAGCCGGGACAGGGCTGGAGACCCAGTACTTC	CASSVAGTGLETQYF
TRBV5-1	TRBJ2-2	TRBD2	many	17	TGCGCCAGCAGCCGGACATGGCTAGCGGAGAACACCGGGGAGCTGTTTTTT	CASSRTWLAENTGELFF
TRBV7-9	TRBJ1-2	.	many	9	TGTGCCAGCAGCTATGGCCCCCCCTTC	CASSYGPPF
TRBV5-6	TRBJ1-1	.	many	14	TGTGCCAGCAGCTTGTACTGGCAGGCCCTTGAAGCTTTCTTT	CASSLYWQALEAFF
TRBV6-5	TRBJ2-3	TRBD1	many	15	TGTGCCAGCAGTTCGGGACAGCGTTTGACAGATACGCAGTATTTT	CASSSGQRLTDTQYF
TRBV4-3	TRBJ2-2	.	many	18	TGCGCCAGCAGCCACCCCCCCGGAAGGGGGATGAACACCGGGGAGCTGTTTTTT	CASSHPPGRGMNTGELFF
TRBV5-1	TRBJ2-3	.	.	15	TGCGCCAGCAGCTTGCGAAGGGGGGTACAGGATACGCAGTATTTT	CASSLRRGVQDTQYF
TRBV20-1	TRBJ2-1	TRBD2	.	14	TGCAGTGCTAATCTAGCGGGAGTTGAAAATGAGCAGTTCTTC	CSANLAGVENEQFF
TRBV11-2	TRBJ2-1	TRBD1	.	16	TGTGCCAGCAGCTCGCGGACAGGGTTGGCCTACAATGAGCAGTTCTTC	CASSSRTGLAYNEQFF
TRBV6-5	TRBJ1-3	.	many	15	TGTGCCAGCAGATCCTCGGGACTATATGGAAACACCATATATTTT	CASRSSGLYGNTIYF
TRBV5-1	TRBJ2-7	TRBD1	many	14	TGCGCCAGCAGCCTAGGACAGGAAGGCGACGAGCAGTACTTC	CASSLGQEGDEQYF
TRBV20-1	TRBJ1-1	.	many	14	TGCAGTGCTAGAAGCGGACGGATTAACACTGAAGCTTTCTTT	CSARSGRINTEAFF
TRBV6-1	TRBJ2-1	TRBD2	many	14	TGTGCCAGCAGGGGACTAGTGCCAGGGAATGAGCAGTTCTTC	CASRGLVPGNEQFF
TRBV6-2/TRBV6-3	TRBJ2-1	TRBD2	many	16	TGTGCCAGCAGTTCCTGGACTAGCGGGAGGGTAAATGAGCAGTTCTTC	CASSSWTSGRVNEQFF
TRBV28	TRBJ2-1	.	many	17	TGTGCCAGCAGTCCCCGACACGGGCGGGGACGGGGCAATGAGCAGTTCTTC	CASSPRHGRGRGNEQFF
TRBV5-1	TRBJ1-3	.	many	13	TGCGCCAGCAGCTTGGGAGTTGGAAACACCATATATTTT	CASSLGVGNTIYF
TRBV7-2	TRBJ2-1	.	many	15	TGTGCCAGCACCCTTTCGGGTGTAGCCTACAATGAGCAGTTCTTC	CASTLSGVAYNEQFF
TRBV20-1	TRBJ1-6	TRBD1	.	15	TGCAGTGCTAGAGTTGGGACAGGGGGTAATTCACCCCTCCACTTT	CSARVGTGGNSPLHF
TRBV20-1	TRBJ2-7	.	many	14	TGCAGTGCTAGAGGGAAGAGGGGAAAGTGGGAGCAGTACTTC	CSARGKRGKWEQYF
TRBV28	TRBJ2-7	.	many	13	TGTGCCAGCAACCCGGTTACGGTTGGCGAGCAGTACTTC	CASNPVTVGEQYF
TRBV4-3	TRBJ2-7	TRBD2	many	16	TGCGCCAGCAGCCAACAAGCGAGCGGGGTCGGGTACGAGCAGTACTTC	CASSQQASGVGYEQYF
TRBV18	TRBJ2-7	TRBD2	many	16	TGTGCCAGCTCGCCGGGACTAGCGGGGAGCTCCTACGAGCAGTACTTC	CASSPGLAGSSYEQYF
TRBV20-1	TRBJ2-7	.	few	11	TGCAGTGCGACCCCTGGGCGCGAGCAGTACTTC	CSATPGREQYF
TRBV9	TRBJ1-2	TRBD1	many	13	TGTGCCAGCAGCGCGACAGGGGGGTTCGGCTACACCTTC	CASSATGGFGYTF
TRBV7-4	TRBJ1-5	.	many	17	TGTGCCAGCAGCTTCGGGCCCGAAGGGGGTAAGGGTCAGCCCCAGCATTTT	CASSFGPEGGKGQPQHF
TRBV2	TRBJ1-3	TRBD1	many	14	TGTGCCAGCACACAGGGGGCTGCTGGAAACACCATATATTTT	CASTQGAAGNTIYF
TRBV28	TRBJ2-7	.	many	12	TGTGCCAGCCGGGACACCTTCTACGAGCAGTACTTC	CASRDTFYEQYF
TRBV20-1	TRBJ2-3	.	many	16	TGCAGTGCTAGAGTCTCTAGCGCCCTTAGCACAGATACGCAGTATTTT	CSARVSSALSTDTQYF
TRBV20-1	TRBJ2-7	TRBD1	many	18	TGCAGTGCTACCTCTTCCGGGACAGGGGTAATAAGGGTATACGAGCAGTACTTC	CSATSSGTGVIRVYEQYF
TRBV5-1	TRBJ1-1	.	many	16	TGCGCCAGCGTACAGGGCGGATCACTTATGAACACTGAAGCTTTCTTT	CASVQGGSLMNTEAFF